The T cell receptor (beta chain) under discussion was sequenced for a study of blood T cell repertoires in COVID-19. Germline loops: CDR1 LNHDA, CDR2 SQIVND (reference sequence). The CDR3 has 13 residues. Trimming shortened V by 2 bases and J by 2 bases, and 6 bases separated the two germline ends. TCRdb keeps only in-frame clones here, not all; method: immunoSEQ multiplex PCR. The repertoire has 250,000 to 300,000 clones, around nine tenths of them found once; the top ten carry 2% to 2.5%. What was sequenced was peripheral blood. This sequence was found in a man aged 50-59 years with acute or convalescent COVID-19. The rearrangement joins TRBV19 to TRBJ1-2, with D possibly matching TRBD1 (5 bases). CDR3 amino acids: CASSISGNYGYTF. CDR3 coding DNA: TGTGCCAGTAGTATATCAGGGAACTATGGCTACACCTTC.